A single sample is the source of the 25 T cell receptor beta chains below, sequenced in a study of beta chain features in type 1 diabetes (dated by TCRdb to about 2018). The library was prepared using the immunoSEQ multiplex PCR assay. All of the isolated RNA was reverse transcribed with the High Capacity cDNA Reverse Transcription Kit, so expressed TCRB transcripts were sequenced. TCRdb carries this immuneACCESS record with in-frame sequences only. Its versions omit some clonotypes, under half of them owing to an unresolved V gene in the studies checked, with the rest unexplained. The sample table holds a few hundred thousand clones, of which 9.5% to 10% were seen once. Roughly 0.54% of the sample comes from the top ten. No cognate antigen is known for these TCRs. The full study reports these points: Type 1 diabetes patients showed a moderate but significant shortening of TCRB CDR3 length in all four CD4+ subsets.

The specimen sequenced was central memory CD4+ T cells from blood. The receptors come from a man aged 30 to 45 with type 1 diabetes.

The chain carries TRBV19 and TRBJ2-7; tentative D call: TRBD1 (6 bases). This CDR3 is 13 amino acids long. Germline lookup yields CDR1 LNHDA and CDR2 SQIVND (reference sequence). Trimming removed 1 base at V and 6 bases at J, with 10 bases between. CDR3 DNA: TGTGCCAGTAGTATAGTTCCAGGGGCCGAGCAGTACTTC. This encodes CASSIVPGAEQYF.

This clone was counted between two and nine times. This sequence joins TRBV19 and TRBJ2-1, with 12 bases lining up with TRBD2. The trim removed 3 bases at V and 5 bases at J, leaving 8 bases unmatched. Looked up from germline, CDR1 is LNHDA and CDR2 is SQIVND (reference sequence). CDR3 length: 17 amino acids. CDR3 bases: TGTGCCAGTAGTATCATCACTAGCGGGAGGAGGAACAATGAGCAGTTCTTC. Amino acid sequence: CASSIITSGRRNNEQFF.

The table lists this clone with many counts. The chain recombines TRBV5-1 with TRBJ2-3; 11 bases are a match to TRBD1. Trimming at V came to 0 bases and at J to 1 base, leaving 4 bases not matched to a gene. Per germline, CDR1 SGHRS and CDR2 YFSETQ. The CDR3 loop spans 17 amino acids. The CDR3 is CASSLGTGGRRTDTQYF. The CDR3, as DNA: TGCGCCAGCAGCTTGGGGACAGGGGGCCGTCGCACAGATACGCAGTATTTT.

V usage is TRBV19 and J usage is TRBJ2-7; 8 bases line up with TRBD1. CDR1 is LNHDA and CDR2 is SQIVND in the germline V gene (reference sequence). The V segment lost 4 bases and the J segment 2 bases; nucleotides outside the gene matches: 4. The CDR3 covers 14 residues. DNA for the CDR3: TGTGCCAGTAGTACGGGACAGGCTACCTACGAGCAGTACTTC. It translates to CASSTGQATYEQYF.

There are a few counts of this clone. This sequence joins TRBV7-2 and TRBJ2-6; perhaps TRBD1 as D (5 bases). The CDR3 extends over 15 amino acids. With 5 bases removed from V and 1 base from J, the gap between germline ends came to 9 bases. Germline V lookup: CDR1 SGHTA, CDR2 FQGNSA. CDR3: CASSPGWSGANVLTF. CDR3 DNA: TGTGCCAGCAGCCCAGGGTGGTCTGGGGCCAACGTCCTGACTTTC.

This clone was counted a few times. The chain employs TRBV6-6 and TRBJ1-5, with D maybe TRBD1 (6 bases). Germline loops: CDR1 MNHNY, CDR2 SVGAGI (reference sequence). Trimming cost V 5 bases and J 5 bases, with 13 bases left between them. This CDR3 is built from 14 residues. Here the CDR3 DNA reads TGTGCCAGCAGTAGACAGGTAGGGGATCAGCCCCAGCATTTT. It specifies CASSRQVGDQPQHF.

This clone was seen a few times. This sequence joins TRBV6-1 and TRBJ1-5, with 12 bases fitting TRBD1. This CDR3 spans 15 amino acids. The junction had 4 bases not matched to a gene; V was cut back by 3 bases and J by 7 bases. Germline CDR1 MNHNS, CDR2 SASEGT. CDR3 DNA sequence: TGTGCCAGCAGTGAGGGACAGGGGGCTTGGCAGCCCCAGCATTTT. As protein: CASSEGQGAWQPQHF.

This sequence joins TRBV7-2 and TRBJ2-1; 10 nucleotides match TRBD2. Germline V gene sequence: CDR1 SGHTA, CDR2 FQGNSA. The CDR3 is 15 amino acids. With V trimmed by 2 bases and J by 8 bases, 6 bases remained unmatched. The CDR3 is CASSLRAGGPDEQFF. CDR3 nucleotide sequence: TGTGCCAGCAGCTTAAGAGCGGGAGGGCCGGATGAGCAGTTCTTC. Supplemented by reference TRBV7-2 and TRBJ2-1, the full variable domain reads GAGVSQSPSNKVTEKGKDVELRCDPISGHTALYWYRQSLGQGLEFLIYFQGNSAPDKSGLPSDRFSAERTGGSVSTLTIQRTQQEDSAVYLCASSLRAGGPDEQFFGPGTRLTVL.

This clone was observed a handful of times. CDR3: CASLSGAGNTEAFF. In DNA, the CDR3 is TGTGCCAGCCTCTCGGGGGCAGGGAACACTGAAGCTTTCTTT. J is TRBJ1-1 and V is TRBV7-9; a possible D gene is TRBD1 (6 bases). V lost 8 bases to trimming and J lost 1 base, with 14 bases between them. CDR1 and CDR2 (germline): SEHNR, FQNEAQ (reference sequence). This CDR3 has 14 residues.

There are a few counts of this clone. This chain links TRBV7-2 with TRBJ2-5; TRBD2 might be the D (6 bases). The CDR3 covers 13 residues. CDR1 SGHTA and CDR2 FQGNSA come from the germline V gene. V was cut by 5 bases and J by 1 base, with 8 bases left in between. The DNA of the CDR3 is TGTGCCAGCAGCCCGGGACTCCAAGAGACCCAGTACTTC. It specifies CASSPGLQETQYF.

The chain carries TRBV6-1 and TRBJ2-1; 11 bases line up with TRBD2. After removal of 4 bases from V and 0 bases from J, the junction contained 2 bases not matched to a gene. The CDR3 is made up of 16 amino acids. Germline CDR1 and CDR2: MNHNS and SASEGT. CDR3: CASSVAGGSSYNEQFF. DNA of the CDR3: TGTGCCAGCAGTGTAGCGGGAGGGAGCTCCTACAATGAGCAGTTCTTC.

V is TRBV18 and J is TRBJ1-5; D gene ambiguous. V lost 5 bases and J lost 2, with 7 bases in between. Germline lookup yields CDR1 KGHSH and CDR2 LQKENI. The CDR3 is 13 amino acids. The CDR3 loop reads CASSGGGNQPQHF. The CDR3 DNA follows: TGTGCCAGCTCAGGAGGTGGCAATCAGCCCCAGCATTTT.

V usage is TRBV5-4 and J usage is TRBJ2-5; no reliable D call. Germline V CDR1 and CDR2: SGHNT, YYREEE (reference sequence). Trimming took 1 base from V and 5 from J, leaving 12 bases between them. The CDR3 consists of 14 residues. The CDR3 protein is CASSLWSSSETQYF. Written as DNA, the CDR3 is TGTGCCAGCAGCTTGTGGAGTAGTTCGGAGACCCAGTACTTC.

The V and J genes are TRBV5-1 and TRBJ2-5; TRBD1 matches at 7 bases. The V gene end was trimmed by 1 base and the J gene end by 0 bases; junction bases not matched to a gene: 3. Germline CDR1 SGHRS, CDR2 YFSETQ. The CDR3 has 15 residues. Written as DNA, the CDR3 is TGCGCCAGCAGCTTGTATGGGACAGACCAAGAGACCCAGTACTTC. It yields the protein CASSLYGTDQETQYF.

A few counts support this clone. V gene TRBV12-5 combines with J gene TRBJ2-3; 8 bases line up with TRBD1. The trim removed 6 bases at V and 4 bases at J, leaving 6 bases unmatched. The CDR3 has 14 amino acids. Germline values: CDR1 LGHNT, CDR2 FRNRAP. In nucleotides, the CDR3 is TGTGCTAGTGGCCGATCAGGGGGCGCAGATACGCAGTATTTT. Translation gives CASGRSGGADTQYF.

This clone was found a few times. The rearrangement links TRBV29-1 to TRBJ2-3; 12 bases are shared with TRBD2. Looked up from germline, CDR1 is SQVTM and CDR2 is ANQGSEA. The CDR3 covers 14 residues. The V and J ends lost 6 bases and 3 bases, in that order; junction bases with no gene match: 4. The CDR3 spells CSVRTSGITDTQYF. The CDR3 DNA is TGCAGCGTAAGGACTAGCGGGATTACAGATACGCAGTATTTT.

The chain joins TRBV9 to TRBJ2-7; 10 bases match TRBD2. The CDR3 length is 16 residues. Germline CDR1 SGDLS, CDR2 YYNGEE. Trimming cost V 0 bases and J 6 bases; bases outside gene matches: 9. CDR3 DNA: TGTGCCAGCAGCGTAGGCCTAGGGGCTAGCGGGAGCGAGCAGTACTTC. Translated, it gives CASSVGLGASGSEQYF.

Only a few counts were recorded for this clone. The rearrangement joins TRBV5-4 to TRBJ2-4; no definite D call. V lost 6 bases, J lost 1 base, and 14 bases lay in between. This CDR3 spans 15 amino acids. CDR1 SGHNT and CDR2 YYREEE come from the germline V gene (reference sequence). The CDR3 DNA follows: TGTGCCAGCATTGGAGTTCCACTGGCCAAAAACATTCAGTACTTC. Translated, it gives CASIGVPLAKNIQYF.

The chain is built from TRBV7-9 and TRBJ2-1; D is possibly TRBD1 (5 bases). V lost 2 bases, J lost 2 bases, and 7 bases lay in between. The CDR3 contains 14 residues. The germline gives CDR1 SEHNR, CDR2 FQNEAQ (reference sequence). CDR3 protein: CASSLQGPYNEQFF. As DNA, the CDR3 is TGTGCCAGCAGCTTACAGGGCCCCTACAATGAGCAGTTCTTC.

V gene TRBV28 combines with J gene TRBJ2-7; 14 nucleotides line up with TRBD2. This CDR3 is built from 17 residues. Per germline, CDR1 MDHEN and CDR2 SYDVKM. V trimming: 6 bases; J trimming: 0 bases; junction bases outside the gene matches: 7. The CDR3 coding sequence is TGTGCCAGCAGCCCGGGACTAGCGGGAGCGGGCTCCTACGAGCAGTACTTC. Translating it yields CASSPGLAGAGSYEQYF.

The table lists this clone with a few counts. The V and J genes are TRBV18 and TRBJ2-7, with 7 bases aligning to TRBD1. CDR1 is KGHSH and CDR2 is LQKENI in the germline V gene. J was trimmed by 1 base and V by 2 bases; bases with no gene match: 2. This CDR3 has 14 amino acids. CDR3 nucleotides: TGTGCCAGCTCACCAGGGACAGAATCCTACGAGCAGTACTTC. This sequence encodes CASSPGTESYEQYF.

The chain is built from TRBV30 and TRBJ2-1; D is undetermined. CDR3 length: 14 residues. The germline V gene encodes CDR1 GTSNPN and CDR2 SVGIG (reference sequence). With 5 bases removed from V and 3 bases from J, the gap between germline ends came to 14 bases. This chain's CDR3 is CAWRLSFNYNEQFF. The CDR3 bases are TGTGCCTGGCGACTGTCCTTTAACTACAATGAGCAGTTCTTC.

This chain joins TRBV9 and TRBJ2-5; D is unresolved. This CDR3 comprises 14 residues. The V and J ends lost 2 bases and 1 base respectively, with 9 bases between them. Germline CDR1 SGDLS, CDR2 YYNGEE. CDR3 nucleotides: TGTGCCAGCAGCGTCTCTAAGTCCCAAGAGACCCAGTACTTC. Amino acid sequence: CASSVSKSQETQYF. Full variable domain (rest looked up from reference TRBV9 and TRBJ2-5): DSGVTQTPKHLITATGQRVTLRCSPRSGDLSVYWYQQSLDQGLQFLIQYYNGEERAKGNILERFSAQQFPDLHSELNLSSLELGDSALYFCASSVSKSQETQYFGPGTRLLVL.

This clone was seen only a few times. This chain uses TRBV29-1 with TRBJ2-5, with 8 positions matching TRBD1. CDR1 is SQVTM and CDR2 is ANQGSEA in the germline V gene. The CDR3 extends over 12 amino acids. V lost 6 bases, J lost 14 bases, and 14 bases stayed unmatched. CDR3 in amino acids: CSVAGGQGPLYF. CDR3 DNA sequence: TGCAGCGTCGCGGGTGGACAGGGCCCTTTATACTTC. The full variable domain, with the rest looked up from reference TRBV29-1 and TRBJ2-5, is SAVISQKPSRDICQRGTSLTIQCQVDSQVTMMFWYRQQPGQSLTLIATANQGSEATYESGFVIDKFPISRPNLTFSTLTVSNMSPEDSSIYLCSVAGGQGPLYFGPGTRLLVL.

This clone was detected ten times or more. The CDR3 reads CASSAGQGRTF. In DNA, the CDR3 is TGTGCCAGCAGCGCCGGACAGGGTAGGACCTTC. V gene TRBV5-4 combines with J gene TRBJ1-2; 8 positions match TRBD1. After removal of 4 bases from V and 14 bases from J, the junction contained 7 bases not matched to a gene. Germline V gene data show CDR1 as SGHNT and CDR2 as YYREEE (reference sequence). The CDR3 extends over 11 amino acids. Complete variable domain (other parts from reference TRBV5-4 and TRBJ1-2): ETGVTQSPTHLIKTRGQQVTLRCSSQSGHNTVSWYQQALGQGPQFIFQYYREEENGRGNFPPRFSGLQFPNYSSELNVNALELDDSALYLCASSAGQGRTFGSGTRLTVV.